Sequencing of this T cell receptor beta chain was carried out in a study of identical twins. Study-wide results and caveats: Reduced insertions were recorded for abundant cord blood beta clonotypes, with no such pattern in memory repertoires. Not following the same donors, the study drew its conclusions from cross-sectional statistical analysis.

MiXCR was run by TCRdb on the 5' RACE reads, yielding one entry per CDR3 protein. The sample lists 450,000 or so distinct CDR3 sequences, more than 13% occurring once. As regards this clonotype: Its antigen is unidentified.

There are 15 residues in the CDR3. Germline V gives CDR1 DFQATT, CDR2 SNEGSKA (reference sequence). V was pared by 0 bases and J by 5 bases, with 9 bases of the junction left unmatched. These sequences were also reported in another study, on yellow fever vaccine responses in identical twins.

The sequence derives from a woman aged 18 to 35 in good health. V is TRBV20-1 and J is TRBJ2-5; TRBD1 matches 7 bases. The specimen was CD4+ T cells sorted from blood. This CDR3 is CSARDLDRVLETQYF. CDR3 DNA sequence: TGCAGTGCTAGAGACCTTGACAGGGTGTTGGAGACCCAGTACTTC.